This TCR beta chain was sequenced during a study of T cells in Graves' hyperthyroidism and ophthalmopathy. Study-wide findings and caveats: The model foresaw ophthalmopathy a median roughly 6.5 months prior to onset.

The CDR3 is 18 residues long. V was clipped by 5 bases and J by 8 bases; unmatched bases: 22. Of note for this clonotype: Its antigen remains unknown.

RNA transcripts were the template for amplifying TCR beta CDR3 regions. The HTBI primer set was used in a first-round RT-PCR of the TCR CDR3. MiXCR, applied by TCRdb to the multiplex PCR reads, yields one record per CDR3 protein. In the table there are 650,000 to 700,000 distinct CDR3 sequences, approximately 15% of which are singletons. The chain employs TRBV12-3 or TRBV12-4 and TRBJ1-2; TRBD1 matches at 8 bases. The clonotype was recovered from a man in his fifties or sixties with Graves' hyperthyroidism. The sample taken for sequencing was blood. The CDR3 is CASSEETGTGRGSRGYTF. The CDR3 region has the DNA TGTGCCAGCAGTGAGGAAACCGGGACAGGTAGAGGATCGCGAGGCTACACCTTC.